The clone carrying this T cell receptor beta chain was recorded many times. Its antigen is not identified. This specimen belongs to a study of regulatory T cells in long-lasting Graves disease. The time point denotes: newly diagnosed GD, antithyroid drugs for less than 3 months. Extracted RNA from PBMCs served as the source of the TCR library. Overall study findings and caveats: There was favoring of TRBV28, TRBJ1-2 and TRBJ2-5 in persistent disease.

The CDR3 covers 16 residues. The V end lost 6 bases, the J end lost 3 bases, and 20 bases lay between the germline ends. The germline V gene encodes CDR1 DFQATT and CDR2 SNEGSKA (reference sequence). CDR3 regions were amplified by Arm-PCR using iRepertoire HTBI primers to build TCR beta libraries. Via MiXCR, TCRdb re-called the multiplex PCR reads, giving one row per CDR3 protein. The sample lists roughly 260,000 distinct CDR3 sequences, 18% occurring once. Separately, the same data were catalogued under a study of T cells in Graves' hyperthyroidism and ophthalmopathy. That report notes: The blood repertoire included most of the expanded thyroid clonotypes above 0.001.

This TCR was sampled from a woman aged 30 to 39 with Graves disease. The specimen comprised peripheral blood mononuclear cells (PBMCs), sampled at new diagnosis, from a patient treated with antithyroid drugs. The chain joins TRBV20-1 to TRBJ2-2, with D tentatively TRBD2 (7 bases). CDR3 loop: CSASPGRGRYTGELFF. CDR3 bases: TGCAGTGCCTCCCCAGGGCGGGGGCGTTACACCGGGGAGCTGTTTTTT.